These T cell receptor beta chains were read from a single sample in a study of metastatic and nonmetastatic thyroid tumors. Through MiXCR, TCRdb re-clonotyped the PCR reads. Among tens of thousands of clones listed, approximately 29% were seen once. What was sequenced was blood. The receptors were sampled from a female donor with papillary thyroid cancer or a benign thyroid nodule (not recorded which). Some clones in this sample may be carry-over from other donors' samples. CDR3s include the opening cysteine and the closing phenylalanine or tryptophan. The D gene is left open where the match is weak. Where a row states a size, it is once, few, many or the class of an expanded clone; other rows omit it.

clone_size: many; j_call: TRBJ2-1; d_call: TRBD2; v_call: TRBV28; cdr3_nt: TGTGCCAGCAGTCGTAGTAGCGGGATGGGGACCTCCTACAATGAGCAGTTCTTC; cdr3_aa: CASSRSSGMGTSYNEQFF
clone_size: many; j_call: TRBJ2-2; d_call: -; v_call: TRBV2; cdr3_nt: TGTGCCAGCACCGAATTTCGACAAAACACCGGGGAGCTGTTTTTT; cdr3_aa: CASTEFRQNTGELFF
clone_size: -; j_call: TRBJ2-2; d_call: -; v_call: TRBV18; cdr3_nt: TGTGCCAGCTCATTACTAGCCTCTCATTCCGGGGAGCTGTTTTTT; cdr3_aa: CASSLLASHSGELFF
clone_size: -; j_call: TRBJ2-1; d_call: TRBD2; v_call: TRBV4-2; cdr3_nt: TGTGCCAGCAGCCAAGATAGGTTAGCGGGAGCGTATGAGCAGTTCTTC; cdr3_aa: CASSQDRLAGAYEQFF
clone_size: -; j_call: TRBJ2-7; d_call: -; v_call: TRBV20-1; cdr3_nt: TGCAGTGCTAGACCCTCCTACGAGCAGTACTTC; cdr3_aa: CSARPSYEQYF
clone_size: -; j_call: TRBJ1-1; d_call: -; v_call: TRBV10-2; cdr3_nt: TGCGCCAGCGGCGGACAGATGAACACTGAAGCTTTCTTT; cdr3_aa: CASGGQMNTEAFF
clone_size: -; j_call: TRBJ2-1; d_call: -; v_call: TRBV30; cdr3_nt: TGTGCCTGCCAAAAGTCGGGTGAGCAGTTCTTC; cdr3_aa: CACQKSGEQFF
clone_size: few; j_call: TRBJ1-4; d_call: -; v_call: TRBV12-3/TRBV12-4; cdr3_nt: TGTGCCAGCAGCCAAGGTAGAGGGCGTGAAAAACTGTTTTTC; cdr3_aa: CASSQGRGREKLFF
clone_size: many; j_call: TRBJ2-5; d_call: -; v_call: TRBV2; cdr3_nt: TGTGCCAGCAGTCAAGAGACCCAGTACTTC; cdr3_aa: CASSQETQYF
clone_size: many; j_call: TRBJ2-1; d_call: -; v_call: TRBV20-1; cdr3_nt: TGCAGTGCATATAGCGGAGGTAACAATGAGCAGTTCTTC; cdr3_aa: CSAYSGGNNEQFF
clone_size: many; j_call: TRBJ1-4; d_call: -; v_call: TRBV25-1; cdr3_nt: TGTGCCAGCAGTAGACAGCTTAATGAAAAACTGTTTTTT; cdr3_aa: CASSRQLNEKLFF
clone_size: many; j_call: TRBJ2-5; d_call: TRBD2; v_call: TRBV4-2; cdr3_nt: TGTGCCAGCAGCCAAGATTTAGGGGAGGGCCGAGAGACCCAGTACTTC; cdr3_aa: CASSQDLGEGRETQYF
clone_size: few; j_call: TRBJ2-2; d_call: -; v_call: TRBV6-4; cdr3_nt: TGTGCCAGCAGTGCACAGTCCGACACCGGGGAGCTGTTTTTT; cdr3_aa: CASSAQSDTGELFF
clone_size: many; j_call: TRBJ1-4; d_call: -; v_call: TRBV27; cdr3_nt: TGTGCCAGCAGTTCCTCAGCGCGCGAGAGGAGAATTTCGGCGGAACTGTTTTTT; cdr3_aa: CASSSSARERRISAELFF
clone_size: -; j_call: TRBJ2-6; d_call: TRBD1; v_call: TRBV11-2; cdr3_nt: TGTGCCAGCAGCGTCGACAGGGTCGGGGCCAACGTCCTGACTTTC; cdr3_aa: CASSVDRVGANVLTF
clone_size: many; j_call: TRBJ1-3; d_call: TRBD1; v_call: TRBV30; cdr3_nt: TGTGCCTGGAGTGTAGGGGGCGCTGGAAACACCATATATTTT; cdr3_aa: CAWSVGGAGNTIYF
clone_size: few; j_call: TRBJ2-7; d_call: -; v_call: TRBV24-1; cdr3_nt: TGTGCCACCAGTGCCGCCAGGTTCTACGAGCAGTGCTTC; cdr3_aa: CATSAARFYEQCF
clone_size: medium-sized; j_call: TRBJ2-7; d_call: -; v_call: TRBV3-1; cdr3_nt: TGTGCCAGCAGCCAAGATGCCGACTACGAGCAGTACTTC; cdr3_aa: CASSQDADYEQYF
clone_size: -; j_call: TRBJ1-4; d_call: TRBD1; v_call: TRBV5-1; cdr3_nt: TGCGCCAGCAGGGACAGGGGTAATGAAAAACTGTTTTTT; cdr3_aa: CASRDRGNEKLFF
clone_size: -; j_call: TRBJ1-1; d_call: -; v_call: TRBV15; cdr3_nt: TGTGCCACCAGCAGAGATTCGGCAGCCAATGAAGCTCTCTTT; cdr3_aa: CATSRDSAANEALF
clone_size: -; j_call: TRBJ1-3; d_call: -; v_call: TRBV7-8; cdr3_nt: TGTGCCAGCAGCCCAAGAGACAGGGGAAACACCATATATTTT; cdr3_aa: CASSPRDRGNTIYF
clone_size: -; j_call: TRBJ1-1; d_call: TRBD1; v_call: TRBV6-1; cdr3_nt: TGTGCCAGCAGAACCCAGGGGGCGAGGAACACTGAAGCTTTCTTT; cdr3_aa: CASRTQGARNTEAFF
clone_size: many; j_call: TRBJ2-3; d_call: -; v_call: TRBV6-4; cdr3_nt: TGTGCCAGCGCCTACAGGGACGGCGAGGCGGATACGCAGTATTTT; cdr3_aa: CASAYRDGEADTQYF
clone_size: -; j_call: TRBJ1-5; d_call: -; v_call: TRBV7-8; cdr3_nt: TGTGCCAGCAGCTTAGCGCAGGACGGGGACCCCCTCAATCAGCCCCAGCATTTT; cdr3_aa: CASSLAQDGDPLNQPQHF
clone_size: many; j_call: TRBJ2-2; d_call: TRBD2; v_call: TRBV6-5; cdr3_nt: TGTGCCAGCAGTAGGGGACTAGCGGGATTGTCGGGCACCGGGGAGCTGTTTTTT; cdr3_aa: CASSRGLAGLSGTGELFF
clone_size: few; j_call: TRBJ2-1; d_call: TRBD2; v_call: TRBV4-2; cdr3_nt: TGTGCCAGCAGCCTTACTAGCGGGGGGGCGGCTGAGCAGTTCTTC; cdr3_aa: CASSLTSGGAAEQFF
clone_size: many; j_call: TRBJ2-3; d_call: -; v_call: TRBV5-1; cdr3_nt: TGCGCCAGCAGCTTGACTCCTCCGGGTGCGAATACGCAGTATTTT; cdr3_aa: CASSLTPPGANTQYF
clone_size: many; j_call: TRBJ1-5; d_call: -; v_call: TRBV15; cdr3_nt: TGTGCCACCAGCAGAGATAAGGGCAATCAGCCCCAGCATTTT; cdr3_aa: CATSRDKGNQPQHF
clone_size: -; j_call: TRBJ1-1; d_call: TRBD1; v_call: TRBV30; cdr3_nt: TGTGCCTGGAGTGTATATCCGGACAGGGGAGCTTTCTTT; cdr3_aa: CAWSVYPDRGAFF
clone_size: -; j_call: TRBJ2-5; d_call: -; v_call: TRBV12-3/TRBV12-4; cdr3_nt: TGTGCCAGCAGTCTCTTATCGGGAGTCCAAGAGACCCAGTACTTC; cdr3_aa: CASSLLSGVQETQYF
clone_size: -; j_call: TRBJ1-3; d_call: -; v_call: TRBV4-1; cdr3_nt: TGCGCCAGCAGCCAATGGTGTACTGGAAACACCATATATTTT; cdr3_aa: CASSQWCTGNTIYF
clone_size: -; j_call: TRBJ2-5; d_call: -; v_call: TRBV30; cdr3_nt: TGTGCCTGGCGTGTAGTGGATGAGACCCAGTACTTC; cdr3_aa: CAWRVVDETQYF
clone_size: many; j_call: TRBJ1-2; d_call: -; v_call: TRBV7-2; cdr3_nt: TGTGCCAGCAGCTTAGCACGGGGCTGGGGCTACACCTTC; cdr3_aa: CASSLARGWGYTF
clone_size: many; j_call: TRBJ1-2; d_call: -; v_call: TRBV5-4; cdr3_nt: TGTGCCAGCAGCAAATGGGACAACCAGCTCTATGGCTACACCTTC; cdr3_aa: CASSKWDNQLYGYTF
clone_size: many; j_call: TRBJ2-3; d_call: -; v_call: TRBV14; cdr3_nt: TGTGCCAGCAGCCTAACAGTAGACGCCTACGCAGATACGCAGTATTTT; cdr3_aa: CASSLTVDAYADTQYF
clone_size: -; j_call: TRBJ2-3; d_call: -; v_call: TRBV9; cdr3_nt: TGTGCCAGCAGCGTGTCGGGCACTTCCACAGATACGCAGTATTTT; cdr3_aa: CASSVSGTSTDTQYF
clone_size: many; j_call: TRBJ2-2; d_call: -; v_call: TRBV15; cdr3_nt: TGTGCCACCTCTGGGTACACCGGGGAGCTGTTTTTT; cdr3_aa: CATSGYTGELFF
clone_size: few; j_call: TRBJ2-7; d_call: -; v_call: TRBV6-1; cdr3_nt: TGTGCCAGCAGCGAGTTCGGGGCTAACTCCTACGAGCAGTACTTC; cdr3_aa: CASSEFGANSYEQYF
clone_size: many; j_call: TRBJ1-3; d_call: TRBD1; v_call: TRBV18; cdr3_nt: TGTGCCAGCTCGGACAGGGCGGCTGGAAACACCATATATTTT; cdr3_aa: CASSDRAAGNTIYF
clone_size: many; j_call: TRBJ2-1; d_call: TRBD1; v_call: TRBV7-2; cdr3_nt: TGTGCCAGCAGGGGTCCGGGACAGACTTACAATGAGCAGTTCTTC; cdr3_aa: CASRGPGQTYNEQFF
clone_size: -; j_call: TRBJ2-3; d_call: -; v_call: TRBV24-1; cdr3_nt: TGTGCCACCCGTGACCTCTATGGGGAGCGGAACACATATACGCAGTATTTT; cdr3_aa: CATRDLYGERNTYTQYF
clone_size: few; j_call: TRBJ2-1; d_call: TRBD2; v_call: TRBV6-1; cdr3_nt: TGTGCCAGCAGTGCCTTAACCGGGACTATATCCTTCGGTGAGCAGTTCTTC; cdr3_aa: CASSALTGTISFGEQFF
clone_size: -; j_call: TRBJ1-1; d_call: -; v_call: TRBV18; cdr3_nt: TGTGCCAGCTCACCATCGTTGAAGGGGGGAGCTTTCTTT; cdr3_aa: CASSPSLKGGAFF
clone_size: -; j_call: TRBJ2-7; d_call: -; v_call: TRBV4-2; cdr3_nt: TGTGCCAGCAGCCAACAGGGCGACGAGCAGTACTTC; cdr3_aa: CASSQQGDEQYF